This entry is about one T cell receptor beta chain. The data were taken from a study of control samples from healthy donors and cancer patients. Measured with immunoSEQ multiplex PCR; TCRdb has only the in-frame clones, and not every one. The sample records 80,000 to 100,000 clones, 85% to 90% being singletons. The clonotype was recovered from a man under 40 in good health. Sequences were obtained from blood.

Here the CDR3 DNA reads TGCAGCGTTGAAACCGGGCTTCCTGGAAACACCATATATTTT. This codes for CSVETGLPGNTIYF. The V gene is TRBV29-1, the J gene TRBJ1-3; D remains unclear. CDR1 and CDR2 (germline): SQVTM, ANQGSEA. The V and J ends lost 2 bases and 2 bases respectively, with 10 bases between them. The CDR3 is 14 amino acids.